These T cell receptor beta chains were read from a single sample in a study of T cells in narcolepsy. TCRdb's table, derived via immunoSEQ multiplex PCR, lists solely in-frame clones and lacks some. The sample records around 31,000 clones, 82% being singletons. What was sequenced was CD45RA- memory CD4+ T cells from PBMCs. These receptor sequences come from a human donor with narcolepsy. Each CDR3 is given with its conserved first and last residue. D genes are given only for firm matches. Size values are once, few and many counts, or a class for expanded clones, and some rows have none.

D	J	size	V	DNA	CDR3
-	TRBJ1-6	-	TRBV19	TGTGCCAGTAGTATATCCCGAGCAGGGTCACCCCTCCACTTT	CASSISRAGSPLHF
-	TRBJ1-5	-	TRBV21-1	TGTGCCAGCAGCACAATAGACGCTAACCCCCAGCATTTT	CASSTIDANPQHF
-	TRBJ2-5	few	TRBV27	TGTGCCAGCAGGGGGCCTGACTGGGGGCAGACCCAGTACTTC	CASRGPDWGQTQYF
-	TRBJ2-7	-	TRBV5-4	TGTGCCAGCAGCTTGGGATCTACGGGGACCTCCTACGAGCAGTACTTC	CASSLGSTGTSYEQYF
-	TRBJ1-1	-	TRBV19	TGTGCCAGTAGTATAGATAGGGGCGGCGGAGGCGCTTTCTTT	CASSIDRGGGGAFF
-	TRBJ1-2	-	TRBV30	TGTGCCTGGAGTGCTCCAACAGGGAGGAGCTACCGGAGTGGCTACACCTTC	CAWSAPTGRSYRSGYTF
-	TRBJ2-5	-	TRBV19	TGTGCCAGTAGTAGGAGACACTTCCAAGAGACCCAGTACTTC	CASSRRHFQETQYF
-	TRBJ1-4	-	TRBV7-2	TGTGCCAGCAGCTTAAGGGTTATTAATGAAAAACTGTTTTTT	CASSLRVINEKLFF
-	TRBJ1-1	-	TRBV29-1	TGCAGCATACAGGACAGTTTGAACACTGAAGCTTTCTTT	CSIQDSLNTEAFF
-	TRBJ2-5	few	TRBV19	TGTGCCAGTAGTATCGGACCTTCAACGGAGACCCAGTACTTC	CASSIGPSTETQYF
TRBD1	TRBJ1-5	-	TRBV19	TGTGCCAGTAGTATGCGAGGGACAGGGCGGATAGATCAGCCCCAGCATTTT	CASSMRGTGRIDQPQHF
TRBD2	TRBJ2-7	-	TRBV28	TGTGCCAGCAGCAAACCGGGACTAGCGGGATACGAGCAGTACTTC	CASSKPGLAGYEQYF
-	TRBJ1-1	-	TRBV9	TGTGCCAGCAGCAACCTGGTTTGGACTGAAGCTTTCTTT	CASSNLVWTEAFF
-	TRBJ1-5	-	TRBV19	TGTGCCAGTATGGGATTGGCAGGGGGCAATCAGCCCCAGCATTTT	CASMGLAGGNQPQHF
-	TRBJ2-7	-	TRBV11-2	TGTGCCAGCAGCTTAGAGCTTAGGGGCCAAATACGCGAGCAGTACTTC	CASSLELRGQIREQYF
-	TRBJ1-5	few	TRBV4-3	TGCGCCAGCAGCCAAGATACCTCCCGGGAGCCCCAGCATTTT	CASSQDTSREPQHF
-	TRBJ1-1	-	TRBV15	TGTGCCACCAGCCCGCGGAGTGAGGCCACTGAAGCTTTCTTT	CATSPRSEATEAFF
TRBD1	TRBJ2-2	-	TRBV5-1	TGCGCCAGCAGCTCAGGACAGGGGGTCACCGGGGAGCTGTTTTTT	CASSSGQGVTGELFF
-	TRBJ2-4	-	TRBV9	TGTGCCAGCAGCGTGCAGGACAGCCCAAGAAACATTCAGTACTTC	CASSVQDSPRNIQYF
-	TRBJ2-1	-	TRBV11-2	TGTGCCAGCAGCCCAAACCGGGGTGAGCAGTTCTTC	CASSPNRGEQFF
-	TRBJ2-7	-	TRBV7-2	TGTGCCAGCAGCCAAATATCCTACGAGCAGTACTTC	CASSQISYEQYF
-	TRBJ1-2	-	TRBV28	TGTGCCAGCAGGGGAGGTGGGACTAACTATGGCTACACCTTC	CASRGGGTNYGYTF
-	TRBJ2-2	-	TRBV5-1	TGCGCCAGCAGCTTAAGTATGTCCACCGGGGAGCTGTTTTTT	CASSLSMSTGELFF
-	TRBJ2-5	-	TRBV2	TGTGCCAGCAATCGGCTGGGAGAGACCCAGTACTTC	CASNRLGETQYF
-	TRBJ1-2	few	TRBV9	TGTGCCAGCAGCGTAGGGGGGGAGGCCTATGGCTACACCTTC	CASSVGGEAYGYTF
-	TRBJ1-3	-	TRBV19	TGTGCCAGTAGTGTTCGTGGAAACACCATATATTTT	CASSVRGNTIYF
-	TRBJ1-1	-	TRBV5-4	TGTGCCAGCAGCCGGAATTCCAACACTGAAGCTTTCTTT	CASSRNSNTEAFF
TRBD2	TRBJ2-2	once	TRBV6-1	TGTGCCAGCAGTCCTCGGGGGGGGGCTACCGGGGAGCTGTTTTTT	CASSPRGGATGELFF
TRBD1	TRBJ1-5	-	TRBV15	TGTGCCACCAGCAGAGGCGGACAGGGGCGGCAGCCCCAGCATTTT	CATSRGGQGRQPQHF
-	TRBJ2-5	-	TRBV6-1	TGTGCCAGCAGTCCCAGGGGAGAGACCCAGTACTTC	CASSPRGETQYF
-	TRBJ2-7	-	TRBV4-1	TGTGCCAGCAGCCAAGATCTGGCAGGCCCACTCTACGAGCAGTACTTC	CASSQDLAGPLYEQYF
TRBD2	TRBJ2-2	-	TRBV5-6	TGTGCCAGCAGCTTGGTGGTAGCGGGAGGTCACGGGGAGCTGTTTTTT	CASSLVVAGGHGELFF
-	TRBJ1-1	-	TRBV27	TGTGCCAGCAGTCGGACAGTGCGATCTGAAGCTTTCTTT	CASSRTVRSEAFF
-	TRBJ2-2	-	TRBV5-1	TGCGCCAGCAGCACCCTCCGACTGACCGGGGAGCTGTTTTTT	CASSTLRLTGELFF
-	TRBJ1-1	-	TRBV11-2	TGTGCCAGCAGCTTCCGGGACGGGAACACTGAAGCTTTCTTT	CASSFRDGNTEAFF
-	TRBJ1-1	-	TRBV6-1	TGTGCCAGCAGCAACAGGTTTTCGAACACTGAAGCTTTCTTT	CASSNRFSNTEAFF
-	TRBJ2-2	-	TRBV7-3	TGTGCCAGCAGCTCGACGGGACAATCCACCGGGGAGCTGTTTTTT	CASSSTGQSTGELFF
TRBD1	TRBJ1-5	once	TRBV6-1	TGTGCCAGCAGGCTGGGACAGGCCTACAATCAGCCCCAGCATTTT	CASRLGQAYNQPQHF
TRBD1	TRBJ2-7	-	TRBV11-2	TGTGCCAGCAGCCTTGAACAGGGGCTGCCCTACGAGCAGTACTTC	CASSLEQGLPYEQYF
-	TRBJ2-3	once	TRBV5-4	TGTGCCAGCAGCCCCTCCGGACAGCTACCAGGGGATACGCAGTATTTT	CASSPSGQLPGDTQYF